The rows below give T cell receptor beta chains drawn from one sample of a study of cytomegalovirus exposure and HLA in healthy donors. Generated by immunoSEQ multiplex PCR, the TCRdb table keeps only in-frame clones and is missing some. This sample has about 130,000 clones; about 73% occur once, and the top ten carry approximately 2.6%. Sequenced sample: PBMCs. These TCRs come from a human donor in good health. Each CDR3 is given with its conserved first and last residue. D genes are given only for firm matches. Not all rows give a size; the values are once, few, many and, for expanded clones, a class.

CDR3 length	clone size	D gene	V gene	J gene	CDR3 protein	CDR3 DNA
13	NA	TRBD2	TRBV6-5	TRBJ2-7	CATLSGSSYEQYF	TGTGCCACCCTGAGCGGGAGCTCCTACGAGCAGTACTTC
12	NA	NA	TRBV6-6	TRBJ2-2	CASSYPGGELFF	TGTGCCAGCAGTTACCCGGGTGGGGAGCTGTTTTTT
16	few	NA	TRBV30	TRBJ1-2	CAWSRGETSLAYGYTF	TGTGCCTGGAGCCGGGGGGAGACGTCCCTCGCCTATGGCTACACCTTC
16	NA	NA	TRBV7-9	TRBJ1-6	CASSKGPGSGGSPLHF	TGTGCCAGCAGCAAAGGGCCGGGGAGTGGTGGTTCACCCCTCCACTTT
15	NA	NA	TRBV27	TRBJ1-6	CASSSRQVLNSPLHF	TGTGCCAGCAGTTCCCGACAGGTCCTAAATTCACCCCTCCACTTT
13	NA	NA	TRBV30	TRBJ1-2	CAWARGMNYGYTF	TGTGCCTGGGCGCGAGGGATGAACTATGGCTACACCTTC
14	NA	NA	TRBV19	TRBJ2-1	CASSIARRVNEQFF	TGTGCCAGTAGTATAGCCAGGAGGGTCAATGAGCAGTTCTTC
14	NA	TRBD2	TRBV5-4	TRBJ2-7	CASSSGLADYEQYF	TGTGCCAGCAGCTCCGGACTAGCAGACTACGAGCAGTACTTC
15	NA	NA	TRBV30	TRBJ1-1	CAWSVLLGGNTEAFF	TGTGCCTGGAGTGTACTTCTTGGCGGTAACACTGAAGCTTTCTTT
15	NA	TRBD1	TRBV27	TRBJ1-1	CASSSGTGVVTEAFF	TGTGCCAGCAGTTCCGGGACAGGGGTTGTCACTGAAGCTTTCTTT
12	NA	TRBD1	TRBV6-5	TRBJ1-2	CATRDRVYGYTF	TGTGCCACCCGGGACAGGGTCTATGGCTACACCTTC
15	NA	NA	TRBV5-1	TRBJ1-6	CASSLYPGGSSPLHF	TGCGCCAGCAGCTTGTATCCGGGGGGGAGTTCACCCCTCCACTTT
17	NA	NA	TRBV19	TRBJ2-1	CASSIGRGGGDYNEQFF	TGTGCCAGTAGTATAGGGAGGGGTGGGGGAGATTACAATGAGCAGTTCTTC
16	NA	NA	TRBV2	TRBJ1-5	CASSDRSGHSNQPQHF	TGTGCCAGCAGTGATCGGTCTGGTCATAGCAATCAGCCCCAGCATTTT
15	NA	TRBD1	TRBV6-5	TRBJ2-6	CASRTGVSGANVLTF	TGTGCCAGCCGGACAGGCGTCTCTGGGGCCAACGTCCTGACTTTC
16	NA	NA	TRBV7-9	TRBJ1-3	CASSSLDTNSGNTIYF	TGTGCCAGCAGCTCGCTCGACACAAACTCTGGAAACACCATATATTTT
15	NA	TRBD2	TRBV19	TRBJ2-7	CASSPTSGASYEQYF	TGTGCCAGTAGTCCCACTAGCGGGGCCTCCTACGAGCAGTACTTC
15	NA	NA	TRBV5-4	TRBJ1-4	CASSFARATNEKLFF	TGTGCCAGCAGCTTCGCGAGGGCAACTAATGAAAAACTGTTTTTT
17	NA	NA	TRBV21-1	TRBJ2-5	CARSPQKDRGIQETQYF	TGTGCCAGATCTCCGCAGAAGGACAGGGGAATCCAAGAGACCCAGTACTTC
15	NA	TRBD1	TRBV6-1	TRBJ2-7	CASSETGQANYEQYF	TGTGCCAGCAGTGAAACGGGACAGGCGAACTACGAGCAGTACTTC
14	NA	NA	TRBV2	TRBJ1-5	CASSERQLVKPQHF	TGTGCTAGCAGTGAGAGACAGCTAGTTAAGCCCCAGCATTTT
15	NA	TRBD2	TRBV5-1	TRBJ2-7	CASSLGLAGNYEQYF	TGCGCCAGCAGCTTGGGACTAGCGGGAAACTACGAGCAGTACTTC
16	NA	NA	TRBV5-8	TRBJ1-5	CASSLGSGGSNQPQHF	TGTGCCAGCAGCTTGGGGTCGGGTGGTAGCAATCAGCCCCAGCATTTT
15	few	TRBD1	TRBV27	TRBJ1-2	CASSLGQGVNYGYTF	TGTGCCAGCAGTTTAGGTCAGGGGGTAAACTATGGCTACACCTTC
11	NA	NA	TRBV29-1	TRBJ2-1	CSGGTFNEQFF	TGCAGCGGAGGGACTTTCAATGAGCAGTTCTTC
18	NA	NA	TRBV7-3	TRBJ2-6	CASSGPGTPSSGANVLTF	TGTGCCAGCAGCGGCCCCGGGACACCAAGCTCTGGGGCCAACGTCCTGACTTTC
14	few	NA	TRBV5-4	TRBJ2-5	CASSLGGVQETQYF	TGTGCCAGCAGCTTGGGAGGTGTCCAAGAGACCCAGTACTTC
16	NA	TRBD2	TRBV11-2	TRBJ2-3	CASSPGLAGAPDTQYF	TGTGCCAGCAGCCCCGGACTAGCGGGAGCCCCAGATACGCAGTATTTT
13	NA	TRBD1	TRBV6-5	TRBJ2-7	CASSRTGLEGQYF	TGTGCCAGCAGTCGGACAGGGCTGGAGGGGCAGTACTTC
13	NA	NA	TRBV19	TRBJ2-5	CASSKNPGETQYF	TGTGCCAGTAGTAAAAACCCGGGGGAGACCCAGTACTTC
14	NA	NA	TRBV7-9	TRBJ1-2	CASSLGGQFYGYTF	TGTGCCAGCAGCTTAGGTGGCCAGTTCTATGGCTACACCTTC
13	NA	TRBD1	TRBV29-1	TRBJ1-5	CSVWERQGQPQHF	TGCAGCGTTTGGGAAAGACAGGGTCAGCCCCAGCATTTT
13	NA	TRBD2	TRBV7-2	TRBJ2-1	CASNMGRSGSPFF	TGTGCCAGCAATATGGGGCGGAGCGGGAGTCCGTTCTTC
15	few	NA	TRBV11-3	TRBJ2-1	CASSLEANGYNEQFF	TGTGCCAGCAGCTTAGAAGCTAATGGCTACAATGAGCAGTTCTTC
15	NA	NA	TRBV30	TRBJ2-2	CAWSVSYKSTGELFF	TGTGCCTGGAGTGTATCGTACAAATCCACCGGGGAGCTGTTTTTT
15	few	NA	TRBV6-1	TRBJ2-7	CASSELRRAGHEQYF	TGTGCCAGCAGTGAACTCCGCAGGGCCGGGCACGAGCAGTACTTC
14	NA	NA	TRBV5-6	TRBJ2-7	CASSLNEVWSEQYF	TGTGCCAGCAGCTTGAATGAAGTGTGGAGCGAGCAGTACTTC
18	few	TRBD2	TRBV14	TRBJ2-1	CASSQGRTSGSVDNEQFF	TGTGCCAGCAGCCAGGGGAGGACTAGCGGGAGTGTCGACAATGAGCAGTTCTTC
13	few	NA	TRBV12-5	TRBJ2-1	CASGLGLIDEQFF	TGTGCTAGTGGTTTGGGTTTAATCGATGAGCAGTTCTTC
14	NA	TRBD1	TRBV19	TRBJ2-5	CASSRPGGRETQYF	TGTGCCAGTAGTAGGCCAGGGGGTCGAGAGACCCAGTACTTC
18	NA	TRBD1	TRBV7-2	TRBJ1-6	CASSLGRGLSPYNSPLHF	TGTGCCAGCAGCTTAGGCAGGGGGCTTAGCCCCTATAATTCACCCCTCCACTTT
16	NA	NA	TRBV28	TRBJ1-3	CASSLLLISSGNTIYF	TGTGCCAGCAGTTTATTACTGATTAGCTCTGGAAACACCATATATTTT
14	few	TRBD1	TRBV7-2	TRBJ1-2	CASSSDRGPYGYTF	TGTGCCAGCAGTTCGGACAGGGGGCCGTATGGCTACACCTTC
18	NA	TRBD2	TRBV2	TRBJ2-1	CASRSRTTPSGGDNEQFF	TGTGCCAGCAGATCGCGGACTACACCTTCCGGGGGGGACAATGAGCAGTTCTTC
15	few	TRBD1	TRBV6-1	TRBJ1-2	CASSDRTGVKYGYTF	TGTGCCAGCAGTGACAGGACAGGGGTTAAATATGGCTACACCTTC
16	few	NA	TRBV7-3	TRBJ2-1	CASSLKRQRAGNEQFF	TGTGCCAGCAGCTTAAAGAGGCAGCGGGCTGGCAATGAGCAGTTCTTC
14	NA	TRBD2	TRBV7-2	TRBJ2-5	CASSPVAGEGTQYF	TGTGCCAGCAGCCCTGTAGCGGGAGAGGGTACCCAGTACTTC
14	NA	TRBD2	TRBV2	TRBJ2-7	CASKGAGVSYEQYF	TGTGCCAGCAAAGGGGCGGGGGTTTCCTACGAGCAGTACTTC
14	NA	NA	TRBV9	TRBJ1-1	CASSVVGGPTEAFF	TGTGCCAGCAGCGTAGTAGGCGGCCCCACTGAAGCTTTCTTT
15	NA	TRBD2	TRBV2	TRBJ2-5	CASSVSGGTGETQYF	TGTGCCAGCAGTGTTAGCGGGGGGACTGGGGAGACCCAGTACTTC
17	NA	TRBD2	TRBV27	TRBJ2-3	CASSLARGGRWSDTQYF	TGTGCCAGCAGTTTGGCCCGAGGCGGGAGGTGGTCAGATACGCAGTATTTT
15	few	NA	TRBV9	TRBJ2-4	CASSAGTLGKNIQYF	TGTGCCAGCAGCGCAGGGACATTAGGCAAAAACATTCAGTACTTC
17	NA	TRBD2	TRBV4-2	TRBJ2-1	CASSPSGWREGGNEQFF	TGTGCCAGCAGCCCCTCAGGGTGGCGGGAGGGGGGGAATGAGCAGTTCTTC
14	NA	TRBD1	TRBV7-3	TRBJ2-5	CASARDTITGEQYF	TGTGCCAGCGCACGGGACACCATCACAGGGGAGCAGTACTTC
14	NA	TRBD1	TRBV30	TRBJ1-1	CAWSANRGSTEAFF	TGTGCCTGGAGTGCGAACAGGGGTAGTACTGAAGCTTTCTTT
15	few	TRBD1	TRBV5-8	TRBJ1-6	CASSPPGQGYSPLHF	TGTGCCAGCAGCCCCCCGGGACAGGGATATTCACCCCTCCACTTT
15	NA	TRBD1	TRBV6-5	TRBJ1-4	CASMTGGGLNEKLFF	TGTGCCAGCATGACAGGGGGCGGTTTGAATGAAAAACTGTTTTTT